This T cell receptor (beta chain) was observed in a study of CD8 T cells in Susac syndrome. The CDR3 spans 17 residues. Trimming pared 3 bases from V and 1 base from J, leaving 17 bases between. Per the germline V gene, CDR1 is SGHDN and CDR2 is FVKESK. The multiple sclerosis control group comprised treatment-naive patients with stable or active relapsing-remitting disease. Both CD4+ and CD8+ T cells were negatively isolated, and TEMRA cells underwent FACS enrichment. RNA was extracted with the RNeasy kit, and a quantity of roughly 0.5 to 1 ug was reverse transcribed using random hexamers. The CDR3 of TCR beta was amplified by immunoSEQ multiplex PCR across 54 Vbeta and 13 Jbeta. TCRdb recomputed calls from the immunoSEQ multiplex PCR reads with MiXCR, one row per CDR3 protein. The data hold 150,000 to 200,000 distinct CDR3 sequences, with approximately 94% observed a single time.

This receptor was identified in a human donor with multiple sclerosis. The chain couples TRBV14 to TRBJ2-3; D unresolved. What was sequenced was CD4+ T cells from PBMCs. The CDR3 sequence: CASSQHPRVRGTDTQYF. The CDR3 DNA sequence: TGTGCCAGCAGCCAGCACCCTCGGGTTCGAGGCACAGATACGCAGTATTTT.